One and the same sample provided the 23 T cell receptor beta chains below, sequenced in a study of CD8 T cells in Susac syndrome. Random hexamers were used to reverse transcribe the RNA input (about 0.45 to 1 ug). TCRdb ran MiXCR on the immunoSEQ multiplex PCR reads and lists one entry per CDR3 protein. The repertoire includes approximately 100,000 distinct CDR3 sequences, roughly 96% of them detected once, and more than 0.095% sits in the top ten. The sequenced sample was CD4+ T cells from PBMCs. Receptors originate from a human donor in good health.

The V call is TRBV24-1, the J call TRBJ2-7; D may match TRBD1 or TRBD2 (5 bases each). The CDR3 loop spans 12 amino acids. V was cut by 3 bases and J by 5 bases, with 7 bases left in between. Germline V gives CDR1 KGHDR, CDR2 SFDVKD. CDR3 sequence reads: CATSDGGHEQYF. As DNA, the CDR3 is TGTGCCACCAGTGATGGGGGTCACGAGCAGTACTTC.

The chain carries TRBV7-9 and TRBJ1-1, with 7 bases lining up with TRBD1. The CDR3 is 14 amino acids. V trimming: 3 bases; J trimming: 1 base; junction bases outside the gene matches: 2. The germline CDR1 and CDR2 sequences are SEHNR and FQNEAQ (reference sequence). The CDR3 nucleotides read TGTGCCAGCAGCTTTTCAGGGGGGAACACTGAAGCTTTCTTT. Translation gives CASSFSGGNTEAFF.

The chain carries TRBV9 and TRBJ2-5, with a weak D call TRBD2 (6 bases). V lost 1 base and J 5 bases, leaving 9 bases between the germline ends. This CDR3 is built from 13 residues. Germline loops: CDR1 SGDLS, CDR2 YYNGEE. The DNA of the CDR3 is TGTGCCAGCAGCGTAACGGGAGCGGAGACCCAGTACTTC. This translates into CASSVTGAETQYF.

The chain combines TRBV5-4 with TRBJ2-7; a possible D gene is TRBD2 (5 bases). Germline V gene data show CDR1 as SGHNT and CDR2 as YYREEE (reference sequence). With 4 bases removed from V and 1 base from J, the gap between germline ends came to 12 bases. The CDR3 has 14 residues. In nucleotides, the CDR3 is TGTGCCAGCAGCACGAGGACGGGATCCTACGAGCAGTACTTC. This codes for CASSTRTGSYEQYF.

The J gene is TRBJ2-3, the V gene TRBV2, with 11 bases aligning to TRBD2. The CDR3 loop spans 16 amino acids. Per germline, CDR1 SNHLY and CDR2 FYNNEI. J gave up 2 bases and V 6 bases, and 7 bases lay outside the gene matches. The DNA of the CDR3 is TGTGCCAGCAGCAAGACTAGCGGGGTGCCCACAGATACGCAGTATTTT. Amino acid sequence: CASSKTSGVPTDTQYF. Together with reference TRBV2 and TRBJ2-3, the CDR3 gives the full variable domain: EPEVTQTPSHQVTQMGQEVILRCVPISNHLYFYWYRQILGQKVEFLVSFYNNEISEKSEIFDDQFSVERPDGSNFTLKIRSTKLEDSAMYFCASSKTSGVPTDTQYFGPGTRLTVL.

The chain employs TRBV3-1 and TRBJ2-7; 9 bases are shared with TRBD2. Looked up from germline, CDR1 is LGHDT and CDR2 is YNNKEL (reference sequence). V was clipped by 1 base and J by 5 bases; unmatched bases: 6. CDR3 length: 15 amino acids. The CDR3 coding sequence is TGTGCCAGCAGCCAAGTAGCGGGAGCTGGCCACGAGCAGTACTTC. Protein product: CASSQVAGAGHEQYF.

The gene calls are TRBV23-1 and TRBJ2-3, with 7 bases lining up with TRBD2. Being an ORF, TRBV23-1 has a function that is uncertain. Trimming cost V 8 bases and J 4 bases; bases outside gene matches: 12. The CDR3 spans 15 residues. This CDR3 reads CASAAGLELADTQYF. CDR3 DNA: TGCGCCAGCGCCGCAGGACTAGAGCTGGCAGATACGCAGTATTTT.

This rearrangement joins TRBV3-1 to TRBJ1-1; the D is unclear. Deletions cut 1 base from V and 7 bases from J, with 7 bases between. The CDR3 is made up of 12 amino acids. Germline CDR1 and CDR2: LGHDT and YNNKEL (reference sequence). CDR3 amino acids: CASSQAGIEAFF. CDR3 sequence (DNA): TGTGCCAGCAGCCAAGCCGGCATTGAAGCTTTCTTT.

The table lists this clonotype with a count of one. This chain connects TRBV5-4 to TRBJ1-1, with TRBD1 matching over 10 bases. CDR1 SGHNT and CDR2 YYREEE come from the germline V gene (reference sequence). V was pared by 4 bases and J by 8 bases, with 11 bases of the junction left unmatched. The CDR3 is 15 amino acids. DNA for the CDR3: TGTGCCAGCAGCCCGGGACAGGGGAAAGTACGGGAAGCTTTCTTT. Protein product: CASSPGQGKVREAFF.

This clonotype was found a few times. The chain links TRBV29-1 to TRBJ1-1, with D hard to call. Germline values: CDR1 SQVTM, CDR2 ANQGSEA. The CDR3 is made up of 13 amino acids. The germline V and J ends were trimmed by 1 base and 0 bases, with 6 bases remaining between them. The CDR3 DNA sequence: TGCAGCGTTGAAGGACGGATGAACACTGAAGCTTTCTTT. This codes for CSVEGRMNTEAFF. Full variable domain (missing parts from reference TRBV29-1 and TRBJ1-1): SAVISQKPSRDICQRGTSLTIQCQVDSQVTMMFWYRQQPGQSLTLIATANQGSEATYESGFVIDKFPISRPNLTFSTLTVSNMSPEDSSIYLCSVEGRMNTEAFFGQGTRLTVV.

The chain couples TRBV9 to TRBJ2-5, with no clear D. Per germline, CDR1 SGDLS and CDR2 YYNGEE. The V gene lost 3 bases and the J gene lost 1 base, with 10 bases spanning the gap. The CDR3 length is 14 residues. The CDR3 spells CASSARPSQETQYF. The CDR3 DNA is TGTGCCAGCAGCGCGAGGCCCAGCCAAGAGACCCAGTACTTC.

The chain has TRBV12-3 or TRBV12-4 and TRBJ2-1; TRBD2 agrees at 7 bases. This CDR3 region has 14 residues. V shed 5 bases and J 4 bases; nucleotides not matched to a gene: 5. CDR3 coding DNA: TGTGCCAGCAGTCCCAGCGGGAATTACAATGAGCAGTTCTTC. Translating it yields CASSPSGNYNEQFF.

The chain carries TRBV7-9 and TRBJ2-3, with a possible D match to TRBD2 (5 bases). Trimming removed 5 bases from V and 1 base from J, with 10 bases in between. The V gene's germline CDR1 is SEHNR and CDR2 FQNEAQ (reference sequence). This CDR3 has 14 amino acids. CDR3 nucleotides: TGTGCCAGCAGCCCAGGCGGGCGCACAGATACGCAGTATTTT. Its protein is CASSPGGRTDTQYF. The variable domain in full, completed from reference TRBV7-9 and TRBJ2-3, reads DTGVSQNPRHKITKRGQNVTFRCDPISEHNRLYWYRQTLGQGPEFLTYFQNEAQLEKSRLLSDRFSAERPKGSFSTLEIQRTEQGDSAMYLCASSPGGRTDTQYFGPGTRLTVL.

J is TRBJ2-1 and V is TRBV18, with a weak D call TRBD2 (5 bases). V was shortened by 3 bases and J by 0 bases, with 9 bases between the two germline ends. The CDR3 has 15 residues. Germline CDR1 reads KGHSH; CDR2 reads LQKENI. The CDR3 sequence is CASSPERSSYNEQFF. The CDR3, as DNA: TGTGCCAGCTCACCGGAGCGGAGCTCCTACAATGAGCAGTTCTTC.

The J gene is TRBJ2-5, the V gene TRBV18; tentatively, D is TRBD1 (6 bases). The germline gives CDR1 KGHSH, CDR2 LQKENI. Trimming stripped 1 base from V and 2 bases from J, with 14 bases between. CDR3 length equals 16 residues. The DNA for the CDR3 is TGTGCCAGCTCACCACTACCCCCGGACAGTCAAGAGACCCAGTACTTC. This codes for CASSPLPPDSQETQYF. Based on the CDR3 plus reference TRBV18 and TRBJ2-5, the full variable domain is NAGVMQNPRHLVRRRGQEARLRCSPMKGHSHVYWYRQLPEEGLKFMVYLQKENIIDESGMPKERFSAEFPKEGPSILRIQQVVRGDSAAYFCASSPLPPDSQETQYFGPGTRLLVL.

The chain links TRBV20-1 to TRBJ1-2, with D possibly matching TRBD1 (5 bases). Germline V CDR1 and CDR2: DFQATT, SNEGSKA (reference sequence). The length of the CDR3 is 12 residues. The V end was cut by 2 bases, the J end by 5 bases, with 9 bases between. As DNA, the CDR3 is TGCAGTGCTAGACAGGGCAGTTATGGCTACACCTTC. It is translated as CSARQGSYGYTF.

The CDR3 sequence: CSASDWGGIVETQYF. The CDR3 DNA follows: TGCAGTGCTAGTGATTGGGGGGGCATTGTGGAGACCCAGTACTTC. This sequence joins TRBV20-1 and TRBJ2-5, with D possibly TRBD2 on 7 matching bases. CDR1 is DFQATT, CDR2 SNEGSKA, per germline (reference sequence). This CDR3 is built from 15 residues. The V end was cut by 3 bases, the J end by 5 bases, with 19 bases between.

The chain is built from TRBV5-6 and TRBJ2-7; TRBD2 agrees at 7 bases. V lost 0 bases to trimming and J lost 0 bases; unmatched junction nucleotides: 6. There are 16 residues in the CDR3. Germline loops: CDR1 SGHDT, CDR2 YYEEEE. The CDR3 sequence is CASSLAGRGSSYEQYF. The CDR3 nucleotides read TGTGCCAGCAGCTTGGCGGGGCGGGGGAGCTCCTACGAGCAGTACTTC.

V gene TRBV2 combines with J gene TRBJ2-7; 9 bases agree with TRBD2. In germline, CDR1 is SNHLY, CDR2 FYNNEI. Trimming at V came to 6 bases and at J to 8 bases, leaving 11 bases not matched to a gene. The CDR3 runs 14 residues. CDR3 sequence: CASRLGGLAGQQYF. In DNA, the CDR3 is TGTGCCAGCAGGCTCGGGGGACTAGCAGGACAGCAGTACTTC.

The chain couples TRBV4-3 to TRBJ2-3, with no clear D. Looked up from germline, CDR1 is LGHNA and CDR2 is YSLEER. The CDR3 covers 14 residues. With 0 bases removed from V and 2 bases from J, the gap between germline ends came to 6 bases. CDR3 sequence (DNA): TGCGCCAGCAGCCAAGATTCCCACACAGATACGCAGTATTTT. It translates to CASSQDSHTDTQYF.

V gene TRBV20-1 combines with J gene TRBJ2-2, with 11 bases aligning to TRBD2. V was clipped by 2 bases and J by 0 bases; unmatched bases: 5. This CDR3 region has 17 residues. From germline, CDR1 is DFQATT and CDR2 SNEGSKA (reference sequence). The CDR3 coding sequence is TGCAGTGCTAGAAAGACTAGCGGGACCGCGAACACCGGGGAGCTGTTTTTT. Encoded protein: CSARKTSGTANTGELFF.

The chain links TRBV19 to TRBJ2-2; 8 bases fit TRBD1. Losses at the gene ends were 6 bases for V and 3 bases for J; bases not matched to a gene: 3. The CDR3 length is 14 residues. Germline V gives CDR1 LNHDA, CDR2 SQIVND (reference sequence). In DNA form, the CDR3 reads TGTGCCAGTAGACTACAGGGGGACACCGGGGAGCTGTTTTTT. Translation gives CASRLQGDTGELFF.

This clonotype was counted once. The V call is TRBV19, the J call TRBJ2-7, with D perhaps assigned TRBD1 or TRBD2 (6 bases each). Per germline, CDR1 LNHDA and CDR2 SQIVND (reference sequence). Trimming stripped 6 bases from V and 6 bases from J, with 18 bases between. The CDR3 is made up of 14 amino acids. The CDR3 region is CASRGSGAGTEQYF. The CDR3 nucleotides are TGTGCCAGTAGAGGTTCGGGGGCGGGGACCGAGCAGTACTTC.